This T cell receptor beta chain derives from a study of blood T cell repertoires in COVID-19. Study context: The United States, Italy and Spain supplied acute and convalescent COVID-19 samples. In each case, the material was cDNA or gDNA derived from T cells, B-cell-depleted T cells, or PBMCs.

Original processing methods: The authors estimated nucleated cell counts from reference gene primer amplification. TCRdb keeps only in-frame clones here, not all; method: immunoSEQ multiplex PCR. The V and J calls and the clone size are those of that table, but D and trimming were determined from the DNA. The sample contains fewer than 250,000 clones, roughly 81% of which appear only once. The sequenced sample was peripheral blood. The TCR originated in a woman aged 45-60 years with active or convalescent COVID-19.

CDR3 DNA: TGTGCCAGCAGTGAAATCACAGCTTATAGCAATCAGCCCCAGCATTTT. Translated, it gives CASSEITAYSNQPQHF. This chain joins TRBV6-1 and TRBJ1-5, with D unresolved. V was trimmed by 2 bases and J by 0 bases, leaving 11 bases between them. The CDR3 totals 16 residues. CDR1 and CDR2 from the germline V gene are MNHNS and SASEGT.